What follows are 7 T cell receptor beta chains derived from one specimen sequenced in a study of blood T cell repertoires in COVID-19. Repertoires were generated with immunoSEQ multiplex PCR, while TCRdb's copy carries only in-frame clones and drops some. The table records about 120,000 clones, over 70% of them present only once. Sequences were obtained from peripheral blood. These receptors all come from a woman in her sixties or seventies with acute or convalescent COVID-19.

The chain joins TRBV6-1 to TRBJ1-5; 8 positions match TRBD1. The V gene's germline CDR1 is MNHNS and CDR2 SASEGT. CDR3 length: 16 amino acids. V was pared by 2 bases and J by 5 bases, with 8 bases of the junction left unmatched. In nucleotides, the CDR3 is TGTGCCAGCAGTGAATCCGGGACAGGCCATGATCAGCCCCAGCATTTT. Its protein product is CASSESGTGHDQPQHF.

The chain joins TRBV19 to TRBJ1-6; D remains ambiguous. Germline loops: CDR1 LNHDA, CDR2 SQIVND (reference sequence). This CDR3 contains 13 residues. The V end lost 1 base, the J end lost 7 bases, and 5 bases lay between the germline ends. DNA for the CDR3: TGTGCCAGTAGTATAGGTATGAATTCACCCCTCCACTTT. Translation: CASSIGMNSPLHF.

This chain uses TRBV28 with TRBJ1-4, with D possibly matching TRBD1 (5 bases). V lost 6 bases and J lost 4, with 15 bases in between. This CDR3 region has 15 residues. Germline CDR1 and CDR2: MDHEN and SYDVKM. The CDR3 DNA sequence: TGTGCCAGCAGCCGACAAGGGGCCTTTAATGAAAAACTGTTTTTT. The encoded protein is CASSRQGAFNEKLFF.

In its sample, this clone was seen a few times. The J gene is TRBJ2-7, the V gene TRBV29-1; tentative D call: TRBD1 (5 bases). Trimming left V 3 bases short and J 2 bases short, with 5 bases between. CDR3 length equals 11 residues. Germline CDR1 SQVTM, CDR2 ANQGSEA. In DNA, the CDR3 is TGCAGCGTTGAGACAGCCTACGAGCAGTACTTC. Protein sequence: CSVETAYEQYF.

The CDR3 is CASSPNTGMNTEAFF. DNA of the CDR3: TGTGCCAGCAGCCCAAATACAGGGATGAACACTGAAGCTTTCTTT. The rearrangement joins TRBV7-9 to TRBJ1-1; possible D gene TRBD1, 6 bases. Germline V gives CDR1 SEHNR, CDR2 FQNEAQ (reference sequence). V shed 5 bases and J shed 0 bases, with 13 bases lying between them. The CDR3 loop spans 15 amino acids. The variable domain in full, completed from reference TRBV7-9 and TRBJ1-1, reads DTGVSQNPRHKITKRGQNVTFRCDPISEHNRLYWYRQTLGQGPEFLTYFQNEAQLEKSRLLSDRFSAERPKGSFSTLEIQRTEQGDSAMYLCASSPNTGMNTEAFFGQGTRLTVV.

The chain couples TRBV27 to TRBJ2-3; TRBD2 matches 9 bases. Germline values: CDR1 MNHEY, CDR2 SMNVEV (reference sequence). With V trimmed by 4 bases and J by 2 bases, 10 bases remained unmatched. CDR3 size: 17 residues. Here the CDR3 DNA reads TGTGCCAGCAGTTCGCCCTCTCTAGCGGGGCACACAGATACGCAGTATTTT. It is translated as CASSSPSLAGHTDTQYF.

V usage is TRBV3-1 (or the pseudogene TRBV3-2) and J usage is TRBJ2-1, with 8 bases identical to TRBD1. V lost 4 bases to trimming and J lost 7 bases; unmatched junction nucleotides: 9. This CDR3 contains 15 residues. The germline CDR1 and CDR2 sequences are LGHDT and YNNKEL (reference sequence). The CDR3 DNA is TGTGCCAGCAGCCGCGAACAGGGGGTAAGGAATGAGCAGTTCTTC. Its translation: CASSREQGVRNEQFF.